The rows below give T cell receptor beta chains drawn from one sample of a study of T-cell reconstitution after alpha-beta-depleted transplantation in children. TCRdb reprocessed the PCR reads with MiXCR, giving one entry per CDR3 protein. The sample lists some 640,000 distinct CDR3 sequences; roughly 17% were seen once. Sequenced material: PBMCs from the stem cell graft donor, taken from the stem cell graft. Receptor source: a human donor who donated a stem cell graft to a child with acute myeloid leukemia. CDR3s include the opening cysteine and the closing phenylalanine or tryptophan. D genes are given only for firm matches. Clone size, where shown, is once, few, many, or a class for clones that have expanded.

TRBD1	TRBJ2-2	many	TRBV20-1	TGCAGTGCTAGCGATCGAGGGGTCACAGGGGTGGACACCGGGGAGCTGTTTTTT	CSASDRGVTGVDTGELFF
.	TRBJ1-6	few	TRBV12-3/TRBV12-4	TGTGCCAGCAGTTTAGGCAGGAGCTCCTATAATTCACCCCTCCACTTT	CASSLGRSSYNSPLHF
.	TRBJ2-7	many	TRBV20-1	TGCAGTGCTAGAGAGAGAGGGAATCACGAGCAGTACTTC	CSARERGNHEQYF
.	TRBJ2-1	many	TRBV20-1	TGCAGTGCTGGGGAACTTTACAATGAGCAGTTCTTC	CSAGELYNEQFF
.	TRBJ2-3	.	TRBV7-9	TGTGCCAGCAGCTTGCTTTTCCTACCTAGCACAGATACGCAGTATTTT	CASSLLFLPSTDTQYF
TRBD1	TRBJ1-4	.	TRBV12-3/TRBV12-4	TGTGCCAGCAGTTTCCAGACAGGGGTAGGGGAAAAACTGTTTTTT	CASSFQTGVGEKLFF
.	TRBJ2-5	.	TRBV12-3/TRBV12-4	TGTGCCAGCAGTTTAAGGTGGGGAGTTGGAGAGACCCAGTACTTC	CASSLRWGVGETQYF
TRBD1	TRBJ1-5	many	TRBV20-1	TGCAGTGCTAGTCCGACAGGGGGGTATCAGCCCCAGCATTTT	CSASPTGGYQPQHF
.	TRBJ1-1	few	TRBV27	TGTGCCAGCAGTTTAAGGTTCCCCGCGGGCGAAGCTTTCTTT	CASSLRFPAGEAFF
.	TRBJ2-6	.	TRBV12-3/TRBV12-4	TGTGCCAGCAGGCTCAGGGACTCCTACTCTGGGGCCAACGTCCTGACTTTC	CASRLRDSYSGANVLTF
.	TRBJ2-2	few	TRBV6-5	TGTGCCAGCAGTTACTCCGACATATCGAACACCGGGGAGCTGTTTTTT	CASSYSDISNTGELFF
.	TRBJ2-7	few	TRBV20-1	TGCAGTGCTAGGGTCGGAGGGGGTCGGTACGAGCAGTACTTC	CSARVGGGRYEQYF
TRBD1	TRBJ2-7	many	TRBV11-1	TGTGCCAGCAGCTGGACAGGGTCCTCCTACGAGCAGTACTTC	CASSWTGSSYEQYF
.	TRBJ1-5	many	TRBV6-5	TGTGCCAGTGGTCAGCCCCAGCATTTT	CASGQPQHF
.	TRBJ1-1	.	TRBV11-2	TGTGCCAGCAGCTTACGCAGACTCGGCAACACTGAAGCTTTCTTT	CASSLRRLGNTEAFF
TRBD1	TRBJ2-2	.	TRBV7-9	TGTGCCAGCACCCCCGGGACAGCCACCGGGGAGCTGTTTTTT	CASTPGTATGELFF
.	TRBJ2-3	.	TRBV7-2	TGTGCCAGCAGCTTACCGGGGGCTGCAGTCACAGATACGCAGTATTTT	CASSLPGAAVTDTQYF
.	TRBJ2-1	many	TRBV27	TGTGCCAGCAGTGCCAGGAGGGTAGGGAGTGGGAATGAGCAGTTCTTC	CASSARRVGSGNEQFF
.	TRBJ2-3	many	TRBV20-1	TGCAGTGCTAGACAAATCAGGGTGACCACAGATACGCAGTATTTT	CSARQIRVTTDTQYF
.	TRBJ2-2	many	TRBV5-6	TGTGCCAGCAGCTTGGCGGCCAGACCCACCGGGGAGCTGTTTTTT	CASSLAARPTGELFF
.	TRBJ2-1	.	TRBV27	TGTGCCAGCAGTATGAGGACCTACAATGAGCAGTTCTTC	CASSMRTYNEQFF
TRBD1	TRBJ2-7	few	TRBV3-1	TGTGCCAGCAGCCACCCGACAGGGACCGAGCAGTACTTC	CASSHPTGTEQYF
.	TRBJ1-5	.	TRBV20-1	TGCAGTGCCCCCGGACAGAACAATCAGCCCCAGCATTTT	CSAPGQNNQPQHF
.	TRBJ2-2	.	TRBV30	TGTGCCCGGGGCAGGGGAACGAACACCGGGGAGCTGTTTTTT	CARGRGTNTGELFF
.	TRBJ2-3	few	TRBV4-3	TGCGCCAGCAGCCAATCTCGGACCTCTGTAGGGGATACGCAGTATTTT	CASSQSRTSVGDTQYF
.	TRBJ2-1	many	TRBV15	TGTGCCACCAGCAGAGAACGGGGGGCCTCTAATGAGCAGTTCTTC	CATSRERGASNEQFF
TRBD1	TRBJ2-1	.	TRBV5-1	TGCGCCAGCAGCTTCCGACAGGGGTACTACAATGAGCAGTTCTTC	CASSFRQGYYNEQFF
.	TRBJ1-2	.	TRBV20-1	TGCAGTGCTAGAGATCCTGTGTCAGGCGCCCCCTATGGCTACACCTTC	CSARDPVSGAPYGYTF
TRBD2	TRBJ2-7	.	TRBV29-1	TGCAGCGCTAGGGAGGGATACAATTCCTACGAGCAGTACTTC	CSAREGYNSYEQYF
.	TRBJ1-5	many	TRBV28	TGTGCCAGCAGGGACGTTAGCAATCAGCCCCAGCATTTT	CASRDVSNQPQHF